These 5 T cell receptor beta chains share one sample of origin, sequenced in a study of CD4 T cells in relation to SARS-CoV-2 and coronaviruses (dated by TCRdb to the early 2020s). No cognate antigen is known for these TCRs. Libraries were built with the immunoSEQ multiplex PCR assay. Entries here come from immuneACCESS through TCRdb and include only in-frame sequences with V and J called. Some clones fail to appear in such tables; in the studies checked, an unresolved V gene covers under half of the shortfall, and the cause of the remainder is unknown. This sample holds more than 20,000 clones; more than 60% were observed only once. Under 11% of the sample lies in the top ten. CD4+ T cells from unexposed donors were collected before the COVID-19 pandemic (2011-2018). The EasySep CD4+ T cell isolation kit was used to isolate CD4+ T cells once the cultures had run for nine to eleven days. Material: CD4+ T cells from PBMCs, cultured in vitro. These TCRs come from a human donor in good health.

The chain recombines TRBV23-1 with TRBJ2-3; D is uncertain. TRBV23-1 is an ORF for which the function is uncertain. V lost 0 bases and J 6 bases, leaving 4 bases between the germline ends. CDR3 length: 12 residues. CDR3 coding DNA: TGCGCCAGCAGTCAATCGGCCGATACGCAGTATTTT. Its translation: CASSQSADTQYF.

The V and J genes are TRBV19 and TRBJ1-2; D is possibly TRBD1 (5 bases). The CDR3 is 15 amino acids. V lost 0 bases to trimming and J lost 8 bases, with 16 bases between them. Germline V CDR1 and CDR2: LNHDA, SQIVND (reference sequence). In nucleotides, the CDR3 is TGTGCCAGTAGTATAGACGGGACCACACCATGGGGCTACACCTTC. This codes for CASSIDGTTPWGYTF.

This sequence joins TRBV19 and TRBJ1-3; the D gene is possibly TRBD1 (6 bases). The V gene's germline CDR1 is LNHDA and CDR2 SQIVND (reference sequence). V lost 6 bases and J lost 3, with 12 bases in between. The CDR3 loop spans 14 amino acids. The CDR3 is CASSTRGFGNTIYF. CDR3 coding DNA: TGTGCCAGTAGCACCAGGGGTTTTGGAAACACCATATATTTT.

This clone was detected a few times. The CDR3 is CASSLFGGTSTDTQYF. As DNA, the CDR3 is TGTGCCAGCAGCTTATTTGGCGGGACTAGCACAGATACGCAGTATTTT. This chain connects TRBV7-9 to TRBJ2-3, with a weak D call TRBD2 (6 bases). The V end lost 2 bases, the J end lost 0 bases, and 12 bases lay between the germline ends. This CDR3 is built from 16 residues. The germline V gene has CDR1 SEHNR and CDR2 FQNEAQ (reference sequence).

The V and J genes are TRBV18 and TRBJ1-5, with 10 bases aligning to TRBD1. The trim removed 3 bases at V and 4 bases at J, leaving 0 bases unmatched. This CDR3 comprises 14 residues. Germline CDR1 is KGHSH and CDR2 is LQKENI. Here the CDR3 DNA reads TGTGCCAGCTCACCGGACAGGGGGAATCAGCCCCAGCATTTT. Protein sequence: CASSPDRGNQPQHF.